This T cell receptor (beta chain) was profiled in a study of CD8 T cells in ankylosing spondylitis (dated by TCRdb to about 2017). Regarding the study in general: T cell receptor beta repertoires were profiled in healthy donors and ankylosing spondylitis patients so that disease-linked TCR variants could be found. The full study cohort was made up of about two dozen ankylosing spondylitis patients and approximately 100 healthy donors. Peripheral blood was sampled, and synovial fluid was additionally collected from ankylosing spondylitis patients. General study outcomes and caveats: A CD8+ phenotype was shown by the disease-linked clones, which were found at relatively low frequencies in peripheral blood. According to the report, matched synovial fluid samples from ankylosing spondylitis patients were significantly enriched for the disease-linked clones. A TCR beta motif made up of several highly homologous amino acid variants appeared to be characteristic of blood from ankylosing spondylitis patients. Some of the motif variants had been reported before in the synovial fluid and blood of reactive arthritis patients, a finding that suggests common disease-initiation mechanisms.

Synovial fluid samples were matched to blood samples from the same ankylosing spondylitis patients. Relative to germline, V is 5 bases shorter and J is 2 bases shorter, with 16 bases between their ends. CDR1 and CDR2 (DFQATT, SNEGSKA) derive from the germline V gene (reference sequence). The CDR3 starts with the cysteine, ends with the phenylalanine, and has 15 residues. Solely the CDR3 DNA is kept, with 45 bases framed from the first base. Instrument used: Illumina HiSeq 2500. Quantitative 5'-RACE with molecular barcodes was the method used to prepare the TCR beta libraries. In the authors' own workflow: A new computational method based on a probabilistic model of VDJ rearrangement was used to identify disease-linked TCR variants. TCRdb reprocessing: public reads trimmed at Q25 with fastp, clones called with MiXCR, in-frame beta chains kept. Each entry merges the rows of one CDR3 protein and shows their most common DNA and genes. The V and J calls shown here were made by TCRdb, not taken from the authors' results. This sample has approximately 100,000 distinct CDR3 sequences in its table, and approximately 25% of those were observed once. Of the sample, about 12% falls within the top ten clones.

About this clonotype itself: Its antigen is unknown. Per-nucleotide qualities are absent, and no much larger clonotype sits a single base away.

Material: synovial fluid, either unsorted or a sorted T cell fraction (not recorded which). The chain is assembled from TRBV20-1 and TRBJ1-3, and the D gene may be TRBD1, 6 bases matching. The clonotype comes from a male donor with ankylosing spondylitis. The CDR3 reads CSAPRPGEAGNTIYF. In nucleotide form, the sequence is TGCAGTGCTCCCCGGCCAGGGGAGGCTGGAAACACCATATATTTT.